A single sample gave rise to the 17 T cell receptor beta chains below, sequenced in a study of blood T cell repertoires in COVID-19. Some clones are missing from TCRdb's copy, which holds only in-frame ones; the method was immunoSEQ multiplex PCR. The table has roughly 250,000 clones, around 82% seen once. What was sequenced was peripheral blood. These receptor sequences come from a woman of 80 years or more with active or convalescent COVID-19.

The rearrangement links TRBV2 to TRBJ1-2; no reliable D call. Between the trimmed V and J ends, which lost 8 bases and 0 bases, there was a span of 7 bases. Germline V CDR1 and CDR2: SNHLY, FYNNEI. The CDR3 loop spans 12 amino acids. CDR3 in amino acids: CASGLSNYGYTF. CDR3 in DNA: TGTGCCAGCGGGCTATCTAACTATGGCTACACCTTC.

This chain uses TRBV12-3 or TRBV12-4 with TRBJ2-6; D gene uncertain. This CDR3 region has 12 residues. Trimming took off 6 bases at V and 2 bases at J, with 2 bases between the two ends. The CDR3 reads CASSTGANVLTF. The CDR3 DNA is TGTGCCAGCAGCACTGGGGCCAACGTCCTGACTTTC.

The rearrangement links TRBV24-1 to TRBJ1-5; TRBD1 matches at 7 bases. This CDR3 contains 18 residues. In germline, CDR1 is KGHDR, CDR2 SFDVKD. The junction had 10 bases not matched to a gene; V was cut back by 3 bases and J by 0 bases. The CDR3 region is CATSDLIRDSYSNQPQHF. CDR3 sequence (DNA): TGTGCCACCAGTGATCTCATCCGGGACAGCTATAGCAATCAGCCCCAGCATTTT.

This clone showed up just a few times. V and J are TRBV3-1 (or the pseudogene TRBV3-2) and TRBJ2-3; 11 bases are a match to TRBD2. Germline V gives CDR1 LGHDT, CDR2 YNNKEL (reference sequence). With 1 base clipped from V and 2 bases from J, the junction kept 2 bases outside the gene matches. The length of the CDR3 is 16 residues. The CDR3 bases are TGTGCCAGCAGCCAAGGACTAGCGGGGAACACAGATACGCAGTATTTT. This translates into CASSQGLAGNTDTQYF.

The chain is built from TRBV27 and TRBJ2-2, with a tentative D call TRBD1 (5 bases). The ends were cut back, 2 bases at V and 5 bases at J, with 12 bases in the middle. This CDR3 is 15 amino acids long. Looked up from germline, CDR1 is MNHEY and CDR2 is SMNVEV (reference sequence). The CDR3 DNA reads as TGTGCCAGCAGTTTAGGCAGGGTTGGGACCGGGGAGCTGTTTTTT. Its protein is CASSLGRVGTGELFF.

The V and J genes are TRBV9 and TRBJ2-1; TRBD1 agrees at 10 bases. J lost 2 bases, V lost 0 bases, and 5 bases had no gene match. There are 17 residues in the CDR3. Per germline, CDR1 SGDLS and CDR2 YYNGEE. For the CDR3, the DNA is TGTGCCAGCAGCGTAGATGACAGGGGGCGCCCCTACAATGAGCAGTTCTTC. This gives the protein CASSVDDRGRPYNEQFF.

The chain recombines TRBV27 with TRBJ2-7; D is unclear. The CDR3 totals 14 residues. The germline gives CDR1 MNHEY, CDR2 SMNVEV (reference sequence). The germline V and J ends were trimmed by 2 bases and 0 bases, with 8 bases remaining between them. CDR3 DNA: TGTGCCAGCAGTTTAACGGAGAGCTCCTACGAGCAGTACTTC. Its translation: CASSLTESSYEQYF.

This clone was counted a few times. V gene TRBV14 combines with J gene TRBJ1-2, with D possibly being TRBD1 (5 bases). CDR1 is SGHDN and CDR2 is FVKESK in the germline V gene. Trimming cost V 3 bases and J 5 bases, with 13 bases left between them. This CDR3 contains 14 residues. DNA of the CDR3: TGTGCCAGCAGCCAGTTGACCGGACATTATGGCTACACCTTC. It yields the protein CASSQLTGHYGYTF.

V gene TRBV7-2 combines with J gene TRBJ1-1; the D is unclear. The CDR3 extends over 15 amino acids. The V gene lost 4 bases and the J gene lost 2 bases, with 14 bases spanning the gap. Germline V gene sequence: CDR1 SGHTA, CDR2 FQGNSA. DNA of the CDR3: TGTGCCAGCAGCTCTACTGGGCAGCCAAACACTGAAGCTTTCTTT. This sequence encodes CASSSTGQPNTEAFF.

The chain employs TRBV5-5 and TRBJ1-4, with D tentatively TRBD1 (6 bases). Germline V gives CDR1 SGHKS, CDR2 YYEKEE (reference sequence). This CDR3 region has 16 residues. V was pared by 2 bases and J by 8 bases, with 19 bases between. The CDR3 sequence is CASSLQPGQTGEKLFF. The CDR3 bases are TGTGCCAGCAGCTTACAACCGGGACAAACTGGCGAAAAACTGTTTTTT.

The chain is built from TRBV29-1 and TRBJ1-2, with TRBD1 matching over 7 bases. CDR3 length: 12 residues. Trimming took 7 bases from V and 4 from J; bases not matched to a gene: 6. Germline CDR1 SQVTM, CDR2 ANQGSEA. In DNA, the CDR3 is TGCAGCGCCAACGACAGGGTCTATGGCTACACCTTC. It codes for CSANDRVYGYTF.

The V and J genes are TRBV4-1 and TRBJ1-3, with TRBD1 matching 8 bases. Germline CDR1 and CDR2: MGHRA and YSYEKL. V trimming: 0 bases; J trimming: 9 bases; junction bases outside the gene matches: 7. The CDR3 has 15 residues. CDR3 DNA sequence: TGCGCCAGCAGCCAAGAGGGCCAGGGGGCTGTCACCATATATTTT. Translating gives CASSQEGQGAVTIYF.

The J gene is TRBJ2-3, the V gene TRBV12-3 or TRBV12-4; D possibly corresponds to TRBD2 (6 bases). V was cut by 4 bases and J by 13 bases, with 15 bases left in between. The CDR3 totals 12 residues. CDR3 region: CASSYNRDFEYF. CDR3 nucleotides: TGTGCCAGCAGTTACAACCGGGACTTTGAGTATTTT.

The DNA of the CDR3 is TGTGCCACCAGTCAACAGGGTCCCGGGGAGCTGTTTTTT. Its translation: CATSQQGPGELFF. This chain connects TRBV24-1 to TRBJ2-2; D may be TRBD1 (6 bases). Looked up from germline, CDR1 is KGHDR and CDR2 is SFDVKD. The V and J ends lost 6 bases and 6 bases respectively, with 10 bases between them. The CDR3 is 13 residues long.

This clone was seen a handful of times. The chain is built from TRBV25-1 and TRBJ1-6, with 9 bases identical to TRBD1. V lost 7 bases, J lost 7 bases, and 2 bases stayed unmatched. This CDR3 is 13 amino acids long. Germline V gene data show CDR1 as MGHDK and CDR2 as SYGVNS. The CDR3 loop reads CASTDRGNSPLHF. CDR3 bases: TGTGCCAGCACGGACAGGGGAAATTCACCCCTCCACTTT.

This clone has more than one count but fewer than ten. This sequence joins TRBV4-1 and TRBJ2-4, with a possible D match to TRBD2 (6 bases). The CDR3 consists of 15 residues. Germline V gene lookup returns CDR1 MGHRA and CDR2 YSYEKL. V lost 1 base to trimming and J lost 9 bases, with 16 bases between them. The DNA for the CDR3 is TGCGCCAGCAGCCAAGGAGGAGGGGACTTTTCCATTCAGTACTTC. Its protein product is CASSQGGGDFSIQYF.

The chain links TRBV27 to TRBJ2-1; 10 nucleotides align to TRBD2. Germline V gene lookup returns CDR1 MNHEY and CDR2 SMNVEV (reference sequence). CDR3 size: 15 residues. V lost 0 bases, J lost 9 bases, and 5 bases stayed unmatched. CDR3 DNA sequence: TGTGCCAGCAGTTTATCGACTAGCGGGTCGGGTGAGCAGTTCTTC. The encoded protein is CASSLSTSGSGEQFF.